This passage covers 3 T cell receptor beta chains from one sample sequenced in a study of blood T cell repertoires in COVID-19. Here immunoSEQ multiplex PCR was the method, and the copy in TCRdb shows in-frame clones only, minus some. The sample includes over 85,000 clones, roughly 80% seen only once; the top ten take approximately 16%. Sequenced sample: peripheral blood. The receptors stem from a woman aged 55-75 years with acute or convalescent COVID-19.

This CDR3 reads CASSQGRDVNEKLFF. The CDR3 DNA is TGTGCCAGCAGCCAGGGGCGAGATGTTAATGAAAAACTGTTTTTT. This sequence joins TRBV13 and TRBJ1-4; D is perhaps TRBD1 (6 bases). The CDR3 runs to 15 residues. Trimming took 5 bases from V and 4 from J, leaving 14 bases between them. Per the germline V gene, CDR1 is PRHDT and CDR2 is FYEKMQ (reference sequence). Full variable domain (rest looked up from reference TRBV13 and TRBJ1-4): AAGVIQSPRHLIKEKRETATLKCYPIPRHDTVYWYQQGPGQDPQFLISFYEKMQSDKGSIPDRFSAQQFSDYHSELNMSSLELGDSALYFCASSQGRDVNEKLFFGSGTQLSVL.

This chain uses TRBV11-3 with TRBJ1-1, with 8 bases lining up with TRBD1. The junction had 8 bases not matched to a gene; V was cut back by 0 bases and J by 11 bases. This CDR3 has 14 residues. Germline CDR1 is SGHNT and CDR2 is YENEEA. The CDR3 loop reads CASSLERSRGLAFF. Written as DNA, the CDR3 is TGTGCCAGCAGCTTAGAACGTAGCAGGGGGCTGGCTTTCTTT.

The rearrangement uses TRBV6-5 and TRBJ1-6; a weak D match, TRBD1 (6 bases). This CDR3 is 14 amino acids long. Germline V lookup: CDR1 MNHEY, CDR2 SVGAGI. Deletions cut 2 bases from V and 10 bases from J, with 12 bases between. DNA for the CDR3: TGTGCCAGCAGTTACCCAGGGGTTGGGTCACCCCTCCACTTT. It specifies CASSYPGVGSPLHF.